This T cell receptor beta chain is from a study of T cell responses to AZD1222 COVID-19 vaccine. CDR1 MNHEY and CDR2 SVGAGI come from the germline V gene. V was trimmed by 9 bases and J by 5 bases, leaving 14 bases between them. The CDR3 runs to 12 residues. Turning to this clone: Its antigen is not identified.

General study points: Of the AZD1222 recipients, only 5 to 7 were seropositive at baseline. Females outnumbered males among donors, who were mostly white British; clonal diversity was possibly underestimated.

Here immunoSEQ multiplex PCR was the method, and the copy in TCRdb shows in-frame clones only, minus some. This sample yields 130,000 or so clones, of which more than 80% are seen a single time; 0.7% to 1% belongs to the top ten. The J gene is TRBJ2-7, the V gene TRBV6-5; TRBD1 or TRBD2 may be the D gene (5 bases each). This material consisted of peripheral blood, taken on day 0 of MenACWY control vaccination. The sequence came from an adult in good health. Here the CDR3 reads CASAIMGDEQYF. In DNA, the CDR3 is TGTGCCAGTGCAATAATGGGGGACGAGCAGTACTTC.